A single sample is the source of the 23 T cell receptor beta chains below, sequenced in a study of blood T cell repertoires in COVID-19. Sequencing used immunoSEQ multiplex PCR; TCRdb keeps in-frame clones, though not all of them. The sample records roughly 49,000 clones, roughly 93% being singletons. The sample taken for sequencing was peripheral blood. Receptors originate from a man aged 55 to 70 with COVID-19, enrolled during active disease.

The gene calls are TRBV7-3 and TRBJ1-1, with D uncertain. CDR1 and CDR2 (germline): SGHTA, FQGTGA. CDR3 size: 13 residues. Trimming cost V 2 bases and J 0 bases, with 4 bases left between them. In DNA form, the CDR3 reads TGTGCCAGCAGCTTATCCATGAACACTGAAGCTTTCTTT. Translation gives CASSLSMNTEAFF.

The rearrangement uses TRBV28 and TRBJ1-5; D is possibly TRBD1 (5 bases). Trimming stripped 3 bases from V and 4 bases from J, with 10 bases between. The germline V gene has CDR1 MDHEN and CDR2 SYDVKM. The CDR3 contains 14 residues. CDR3 protein: CASSFPTENQPQHF. The CDR3 nucleotides are TGTGCCAGCAGTTTCCCGACAGAAAATCAGCCCCAGCATTTT.

The chain recombines TRBV27 with TRBJ2-7; TRBD2 matches at 7 bases. In germline, CDR1 is MNHEY, CDR2 SMNVEV (reference sequence). After removal of 6 bases from V and 2 bases from J, the junction contained 16 bases not matched to a gene. The CDR3 consists of 17 residues. CDR3 in DNA: TGTGCCAGCAGAGCTCAAACTAGCGTACTAGTCGCCTACGAGCAGTACTTC. This sequence encodes CASRAQTSVLVAYEQYF.

The genes are TRBV2 and TRBJ1-1; 7 positions agree with TRBD1. Per germline, CDR1 SNHLY and CDR2 FYNNEI. Unmatched junction bases numbered 3, after V lost 6 bases and J lost 5 bases. The CDR3 sequence is 12 residues long. CDR3 sequence (DNA): TGTGCCAGCAGCAGGGGGTGGACTGAAGCTTTCTTT. Translating it yields CASSRGWTEAFF.

The chain couples TRBV6-2 or TRBV6-3 to TRBJ2-7; tentatively, D is TRBD2 (5 bases). The germline gives CDR1 MNHEY, CDR2 SVGEGT. The CDR3 extends over 16 amino acids. V was shortened by 4 bases and J by 2 bases, with 18 bases between the two germline ends. CDR3 coding DNA: TGTGCCAGCAGTTCACTCTTTGTCGGACTGCCCTACGAGCAGTACTTC. It is translated as CASSSLFVGLPYEQYF.

The CDR3 loop is CASSQPDRTLSEQYF. Here the CDR3 DNA reads TGCGCCAGCAGTCAACCGGACAGGACCCTTAGCGAGCAGTACTTC. The chain couples TRBV23-1 to TRBJ2-7; 7 nucleotides align to TRBD1. TRBV23-1 is annotated as an ORF whose role is uncertain. V trimming: 2 bases; J trimming: 6 bases; junction bases outside the gene matches: 10. This CDR3 is 15 amino acids long.

The V gene is TRBV29-1, the J gene TRBJ2-1, with TRBD2 matching over 9 bases. There are 16 residues in the CDR3. V shed 6 bases and J 7 bases; nucleotides not matched to a gene: 16. CDR1 is SQVTM, CDR2 ANQGSEA, per germline. CDR3 nucleotides: TGCAGCGTAACTAGGATGGGCGGGAGGGCCCAGAATGAGCAGTTCTTC. Translation gives CSVTRMGGRAQNEQFF.

The chain links TRBV7-9 to TRBJ2-7; 13 nucleotides align to TRBD2. Germline-derived CDR1 and CDR2 are SEHNR and FQNEAQ (reference sequence). The V segment lost 5 bases and the J segment 2 bases; nucleotides outside the gene matches: 12. The CDR3 has 18 residues. The CDR3: CASSTRDAGTSGTYEQYF. As DNA, the CDR3 is TGTGCCAGCAGCACCCGGGACGCCGGGACTAGCGGGACCTACGAGCAGTACTTC. Using reference TRBV7-9 and TRBJ2-7 for the parts outside the CDR3, the full variable domain is DTGVSQNPRHKITKRGQNVTFRCDPISEHNRLYWYRQTLGQGPEFLTYFQNEAQLEKSRLLSDRFSAERPKGSFSTLEIQRTEQGDSAMYLCASSTRDAGTSGTYEQYFGPGTRLTVT.

The chain combines TRBV20-1 with TRBJ1-5; D may be TRBD1 (5 bases). Germline CDR1 DFQATT, CDR2 SNEGSKA (reference sequence). The V end was cut by 3 bases, the J end by 0 bases, with 12 bases between. This CDR3 is built from 15 residues. The CDR3 DNA is TGCAGTGCTAGTCCTCGGGGGGTTAGCAATCAGCCCCAGCATTTT. Its protein is CSASPRGVSNQPQHF.

The CDR3 bases are TGTGCCAGTACTCCGGGACAAGGGGACAATGAGCAGTTCTTC. This gives the protein CASTPGQGDNEQFF. The rearrangement uses TRBV19 and TRBJ2-1, with D possibly matching TRBD1 (6 bases). The germline V gene encodes CDR1 LNHDA and CDR2 SQIVND (reference sequence). Trimming shortened V by 7 bases and J by 5 bases, and 15 bases separated the two germline ends. There are 14 residues in the CDR3.

J is TRBJ2-1 and V is TRBV3-1 (or the pseudogene TRBV3-2), with 8 nucleotides matching TRBD1. There are 17 residues in the CDR3. Germline CDR1 reads LGHDT; CDR2 reads YNNKEL (reference sequence). V shed 0 bases, J shed 4 bases, and the junction held 8 bases outside the gene matches. The CDR3 DNA reads TGTGCCAGCAGCCAAGATCGACAGGACAGGGCTTACAATGAGCAGTTCTTC. It yields the protein CASSQDRQDRAYNEQFF.

The rearrangement joins TRBV7-2 to TRBJ2-1; a weak D match, TRBD2 (8 bases). The length of the CDR3 is 16 residues. With 0 bases removed from V and 5 bases from J, the gap between germline ends came to 14 bases. Germline V gene sequence: CDR1 SGHTA, CDR2 FQGNSA. CDR3 in DNA: TGTGCCAGCAGCTTAGCCGGGACTAGGGGGCACAATGAGCAGTTCTTC. Protein sequence: CASSLAGTRGHNEQFF.

This clone has a single count. The V call is TRBV6-5, the J call TRBJ2-1; maybe TRBD2 (7 bases). The germline V and J ends were trimmed by 5 bases and 6 bases, with 17 bases remaining between them. There are 15 residues in the CDR3. The V gene's germline CDR1 is MNHEY and CDR2 SVGAGI. In DNA, the CDR3 is TGTGCCAGCAGTAACTACGGGGGGCAAGGCAATGAGCAGTTCTTC. Protein: CASSNYGGQGNEQFF.

This chain links TRBV12-5 with TRBJ2-5, with 8 positions matching TRBD1. The V segment lost 6 bases and the J segment 5 bases; nucleotides outside the gene matches: 5. This CDR3 contains 13 residues. Germline V gene data show CDR1 as LGHNT and CDR2 as FRNRAP. The CDR3 bases are TGTGCTAGTGGCGACGGACAGGGTGAGACCCAGTACTTC. Its translation: CASGDGQGETQYF.

The chain is built from TRBV10-3 and TRBJ2-7, with D maybe TRBD1 (5 bases). Trimming left V 4 bases short and J 1 base short, with 8 bases between. The CDR3 spans 13 residues. Per germline, CDR1 ENHRY and CDR2 SYGVKD. The CDR3 bases are TGTGCCATCAGTGGGCAGGGATCCTACGAGCAGTACTTC. Translation gives CAISGQGSYEQYF.

This chain uses TRBV18 with TRBJ2-5; weak D call: TRBD1 (5 bases). Germline V gene data show CDR1 as KGHSH and CDR2 as LQKENI. The CDR3 spans 14 residues. The V gene lost 1 base and the J gene lost 3 bases, with 9 bases spanning the gap. The CDR3 DNA reads as TGTGCCAGCTCACCACGTCTAGGGGAAGAGACCCAGTACTTC. Residues: CASSPRLGEETQYF.

The chain employs TRBV9 and TRBJ2-2; perhaps TRBD2 as D (6 bases). This CDR3 comprises 18 residues. The V and J ends lost 0 bases and 7 bases respectively, with 22 bases between them. Germline CDR1 SGDLS, CDR2 YYNGEE. CDR3 in DNA: TGTGCCAGCAGCGTAGCCGTCGGGGAGGACATAACGGGCGGGGAGCTGTTTTTT. Encoded protein: CASSVAVGEDITGGELFF.

V gene TRBV5-6 combines with J gene TRBJ1-5; 11 bases map to TRBD1. Losses at the gene ends were 3 bases for V and 6 bases for J; bases not matched to a gene: 5. The V gene's germline CDR1 is SGHDT and CDR2 YYEEEE. The CDR3 loop spans 15 amino acids. CDR3 sequence: CASSSDRGLVQPQHF. As DNA, the CDR3 is TGTGCCAGCAGCTCGGACAGGGGGCTTGTTCAGCCCCAGCATTTT.

The rearrangement links TRBV6-1 to TRBJ2-1; the match to TRBD1 covers 7 bases. Looked up from germline, CDR1 is MNHNS and CDR2 is SASEGT. The CDR3 consists of 16 residues. V shed 4 bases and J 0 bases; nucleotides not matched to a gene: 6. Here the CDR3 DNA reads TGTGCCAGCAGTGGATACAGGGGTTTCTCCTACAATGAGCAGTTCTTC. This sequence encodes CASSGYRGFSYNEQFF.

In DNA form, the CDR3 reads TGTGCCAGCAGCGCGAATACGGGGGTGAACACCGGGGAGCTGTTTTTT. It codes for CASSANTGVNTGELFF. The V and J genes are TRBV9 and TRBJ2-2, with a weak D call TRBD2 (6 bases). The V end lost 3 bases, the J end lost 1 base, and 13 bases lay between the germline ends. The germline CDR1 and CDR2 sequences are SGDLS and YYNGEE. The CDR3 extends over 16 amino acids.

V usage is TRBV18 and J usage is TRBJ1-5; weak D call: TRBD1 (5 bases). The germline gives CDR1 KGHSH, CDR2 LQKENI. The CDR3 covers 15 residues. Trimming removed 6 bases from V and 3 bases from J, with 15 bases in between. CDR3: CASSRGGVDNQPQHF. The DNA for the CDR3 is TGTGCCAGCTCGCGGGGCGGCGTAGACAATCAGCCCCAGCATTTT.

This chain links TRBV27 with TRBJ2-1; perhaps TRBD2 as D (6 bases). V lost 5 bases to trimming and J lost 9 bases, with 20 bases between them. The CDR3 has 15 residues. CDR1 and CDR2 from the germline V gene are MNHEY and SMNVEV (reference sequence). CDR3 residues: CASSNPSPRGTEQFF. The DNA for the CDR3 is TGTGCCAGCAGTAATCCCTCCCCCCGGGGGACTGAGCAGTTCTTC.

J is TRBJ2-5 and V is TRBV5-8; D remains ambiguous. The CDR3 runs 15 residues. V gave up 0 bases and J gave up 2 bases, with 11 bases separating them. CDR1 is SGHTS and CDR2 is YDEGEE in the germline V gene. The CDR3 DNA reads TGTGCCAGCAGCTTGGGTCAGGCCCCGCAAGAGACCCAGTACTTC. Translating gives CASSLGQAPQETQYF.